A single sample is the source of the 23 T cell receptor beta chains below, sequenced in a study of CD8+CD57+ T cells in acquired aplastic anemia. CDR3 and TCR beta VDJ profiling relied on a genomic DNA template. TCRdb reprocessed the reads via MiXCR and lists one record per CDR3 protein. The table includes a few hundred thousand distinct CDR3 sequences, less than 60% detected once. Individuals selected for sequencing had exhibited CD8+CD57+ cell expansion on flow cytometry. Sequencing was carried out using sorted CD4+, CD8+, or CD8+CD57+ T cells (not recorded which) from PBMCs. The receptors stem from a human donor with aplastic anemia.

There are many counts of this clonotype. This chain connects TRBV9 to TRBJ2-2; D unresolved. Germline-derived CDR1 and CDR2 are SGDLS and YYNGEE. Trimming pared 0 bases from V and 8 bases from J, leaving 11 bases between. This CDR3 has 14 amino acids. The DNA of the CDR3 is TGTGCCAGCAGCGTAGCCATAGCAACGGGGGAGCTGTTTTTT. Its protein is CASSVAIATGELFF.

This clonotype was counted many times. The gene calls are TRBV12-3 or TRBV12-4 and TRBJ1-3, with D unresolved. This CDR3 has 15 residues. The V gene lost 3 bases and the J gene lost 8 bases, with 17 bases spanning the gap. The CDR3 reads CASSLGAEPGDTIYF. The DNA for the CDR3 is TGTGCCAGCAGTTTGGGCGCAGAACCTGGTGACACCATATATTTT.

The sample holds many counts of this clonotype. V is TRBV20-1 and J is TRBJ2-7; tentatively, D is TRBD1 or TRBD2 (5 bases each). The V end lost 3 bases, the J end lost 2 bases, and 11 bases lay between the germline ends. Germline V gene lookup returns CDR1 DFQATT and CDR2 SNEGSKA (reference sequence). The CDR3 runs 13 residues. The CDR3 DNA reads TGCAGTGCTAGTGACCTGGGGGCCTACGAGCAGTACTTC. It codes for CSASDLGAYEQYF.

The J gene is TRBJ1-3, the V gene TRBV20-1; D unresolved. CDR3 size: 14 residues. V dropped 0 bases and J dropped 1 base, with 7 bases sitting between them. Germline V lookup: CDR1 DFQATT, CDR2 SNEGSKA (reference sequence). The CDR3 protein is CSARDGASGNTIYF. The CDR3 DNA is TGCAGTGCTAGAGATGGAGCTTCTGGAAACACCATATATTTT.

The rearrangement links TRBV4-3 to TRBJ1-1, with D perhaps matching TRBD1 (5 bases). Germline V gene sequence: CDR1 LGHNA, CDR2 YSLEER. The CDR3 covers 15 residues. Trimming pared 1 base from V and 10 bases from J, leaving 19 bases between. The DNA for the CDR3 is TGCGCCAGCAGCCAAGTTGGAGGGGTCGGGAGGGGAGCTTTCTTT. Encoded protein: CASSQVGGVGRGAFF.

Concerning this clonotype: Germline and junction disagree at one end, which may indicate a read error. The chain is built from TRBV2 and TRBJ1-6; D call uncertain. CDR1 and CDR2 (germline): SNHLY, FYNNEI. The CDR3 extends over 13 amino acids. This CDR3 is CANGGIYNSPLHF. The CDR3 bases are TGTGCGAACGGAGGGATTTATAACTCACCCCTCCACTTT.

This clonotype has ten or more counts. This rearrangement joins TRBV6-6 to TRBJ2-3; 10 nucleotides match TRBD1. Germline V CDR1 and CDR2: MNHNY, SVGAGI (reference sequence). There are 15 residues in the CDR3. Trimming cost V 6 bases and J 6 bases; bases outside gene matches: 9. The CDR3 spells CASSPGQGVADTQYF. The CDR3 nucleotides read TGTGCCAGCAGCCCTGGACAGGGGGTAGCCGATACGCAGTATTTT.

In the case of this clonotype: A much larger clone is a single base away; this may be a read error. V gene TRBV15 combines with J gene TRBJ2-5; D unclear. Trimming stripped 10 bases from V and 1 base from J, with 10 bases between. CDR3 length: 12 amino acids. The germline CDR1 and CDR2 sequences are LNHNV and YYDKDF (reference sequence). Here the CDR3 DNA reads TGTGCCAGCAGTGAGTGCCAAGAGACCCAGTACTTC. Its protein is CASSECQETQYF. Combining the CDR3 with reference TRBV15 and TRBJ2-5 gives the whole variable domain DAMVIQNPRYQVTQFGKPVTLSCSQTLNHNVMYWYQQKSSQAPKLLFHYYDKDFNNEADTPDNFQSRRPNTSFCFLDIRSPGLGDTAMYLCASSECQETQYFGPGTRLLVL.

About this clonotype: Sequence at one end of the junction differs from germline and may be a read error. V gene TRBV7-9 combines with J gene TRBJ2-5; TRBD2 agrees at 8 bases. This CDR3 contains 15 residues. Germline CDR1 SEHNR, CDR2 FQNEAQ (reference sequence). DNA of the CDR3: TGCGCCAGCAGCCACGGGCGGGGGGCCGGGGAGGCCCAGTACTTC. Encoded protein: CASSHGRGAGEAQYF.

This chain joins TRBV10-3 and TRBJ1-2, with 10 bases matching TRBD1. The CDR3 covers 16 residues. V trimming: 6 bases; J trimming: 7 bases; junction bases outside the gene matches: 14. Germline V gene sequence: CDR1 ENHRY, CDR2 SYGVKD. In nucleotides, the CDR3 is TGTGCCATCAGCGCCTGGGACAGGGGCTCTGTGGGTGGCTACACCTTC. This encodes CAISAWDRGSVGGYTF.

The rearrangement uses TRBV7-7 and TRBJ2-1, with TRBD1 identical over 7 bases. Germline CDR1 SSHAT, CDR2 FNYEAQ (reference sequence). The CDR3 length is 17 residues. The DNA of the CDR3 is TGTGCTGGCAGCTTTCAATCGGGACAGAGCTCCTACAATGAGCAGTTCTTC. Its protein is CAGSFQSGQSSYNEQFF.

This clonotype was seen just once. A read error may be the cause here, since a much bigger clone is one base away. The V gene is TRBV6-1, the J gene TRBJ1-5; no reliable D call. This CDR3 spans 13 amino acids. CDR1 MNHNS and CDR2 SASEGT come from the germline V gene. V lost 5 bases to trimming and J lost 2 bases, with 7 bases between them. The CDR3 DNA is TGTGCCAGCAGTTTCGGGGGCAATCAGCCCCAGCATTTT. Translating gives CASSFGGNQPQHF.

Notes on this clonotype: A clone one base away is much larger, so this may be a read error. This rearrangement joins TRBV20-1 to TRBJ2-1; D possibly corresponds to TRBD2 (7 bases). The CDR3 loop spans 14 amino acids. Germline assignment: CDR1 DFQATT and CDR2 SNEGSKA (reference sequence). The CDR3 loop reads CSAGGRGAYSEQFF. The DNA for the CDR3 is TGCAGTGCTGGAGGACGGGGGGCCTACAGTGAGCAGTTCTTC.

This clonotype has at least ten counts. The rearrangement uses TRBV7-2 and TRBJ1-3; D may be TRBD1 (6 bases). Trimming shortened V by 1 base and J by 7 bases, and 14 bases separated the two germline ends. This CDR3 has 15 amino acids. Germline lookup yields CDR1 SGHTA and CDR2 FQGNSA. The CDR3 nucleotides are TGTGCCAGCAGCTTAGGGGTACGGCAGGGGAACACCATATATTTT. Its translation: CASSLGVRQGNTIYF.

The V call is TRBV20-1, the J call TRBJ2-6; the D gene is possibly TRBD1 (6 bases). The V end was cut by 0 bases, the J end by 0 bases, with 12 bases between. The CDR3 totals 17 residues. The germline gives CDR1 DFQATT, CDR2 SNEGSKA (reference sequence). The CDR3 DNA reads as TGCAGTGCTAGAGAAGAGGACAGAAGCTCTGGGGCCAACGTCCTGACTTTC. Translation gives CSAREEDRSSGANVLTF.

The chain links TRBV4-1 to TRBJ2-2; 7 bases agree with TRBD1. Looked up from germline, CDR1 is MGHRA and CDR2 is YSYEKL. V gave up 8 bases and J gave up 2 bases; unmatched junction bases: 5. There are 14 residues in the CDR3. This chain's CDR3 is CASWGQRNTGELFF. The DNA of the CDR3 is TGCGCCAGCTGGGGACAGCGAAACACCGGGGAGCTGTTTTTT.

V gene TRBV29-1 combines with J gene TRBJ1-1; D might be TRBD1 (6 bases). This CDR3 has 14 residues. CDR1 SQVTM and CDR2 ANQGSEA come from the germline V gene. Trimming took off 4 bases at V and 2 bases at J, with 14 bases between the two ends. CDR3 region: CSVGGGIFNTEAFF. The CDR3 DNA follows: TGCAGCGTTGGGGGGGGCATCTTTAACACTGAAGCTTTCTTT.

This clonotype was seen repeatedly, ten times or more. The gene calls are TRBV19 and TRBJ1-5; D possibly corresponds to TRBD1 (6 bases). V lost 5 bases and J 2 bases, leaving 16 bases between the germline ends. Germline V gives CDR1 LNHDA, CDR2 SQIVND (reference sequence). The length of the CDR3 is 16 residues. DNA for the CDR3: TGTGCCAGTAGTCCTCGGGACAACAGGGGCAATCAGCCCCAGCATTTT. Translating it yields CASSPRDNRGNQPQHF.

In this sample, this clonotype turned up once. CDR3 protein: CASSKTSSGNTIYF. In nucleotides, the CDR3 is TGTGCCAGCAGCAAGACATCCTCTGGAAACACCATATATTTT. This chain connects TRBV9 to TRBJ1-3; no definite D call. This CDR3 contains 14 residues. The V and J ends lost 4 bases and 0 bases respectively, with 8 bases between them. The germline V gene encodes CDR1 SGDLS and CDR2 YYNGEE.

This clonotype appeared many times. This chain links TRBV5-1 with TRBJ2-3, with 9 bases matching TRBD2. The CDR3 consists of 16 residues. V dropped 0 bases and J dropped 6; count of bases not matched to a gene: 8. Germline loops: CDR1 SGHRS, CDR2 YFSETQ. The CDR3 reads CASSLAVAGAGDTQYF. The CDR3 nucleotides are TGCGCCAGCAGCTTGGCGGTAGCGGGGGCGGGGGATACGCAGTATTTT.

About this clonotype itself: The junction and the germline gene differ at one end; a read error may be behind it. The rearrangement joins TRBV12-3 or TRBV12-4 to TRBJ2-5; D is perhaps TRBD1 or TRBD2 (6 bases each). The CDR3 has 14 amino acids. The chain's CDR3 is CAISESISRGAQYF. DNA for the CDR3: TGTGCCATCAGTGAGTCGATTTCTAGGGGGGCCCAGTACTTC.

V is TRBV20-1 and J is TRBJ1-5, with no clear D. The CDR3 is made up of 14 amino acids. The germline CDR1 and CDR2 sequences are DFQATT and SNEGSKA (reference sequence). Trimming shortened V by 6 bases and J by 2 bases, and 14 bases separated the two germline ends. The CDR3 sequence: CSARAGIGNQPQHF. CDR3 sequence (DNA): TGCAGTGCCCGAGCGGGAATTGGCAATCAGCCCCAGCATTTT.

This clonotype was seen a handful of times. The DNA of the CDR3 is TGCAGCGTTGAGGGGAGCACTGAAGCTTTCTTT. Amino acid sequence: CSVEGSTEAFF. This chain links TRBV29-1 with TRBJ1-1; D not resolved. V gave up 3 bases and J gave up 4 bases, with 6 bases separating them. Germline loops: CDR1 SQVTM, CDR2 ANQGSEA. The CDR3 loop spans 11 amino acids.